This note documents a single T cell receptor (beta chain) sequence. CD4+CD45RO+CD25- cells were isolated as memory CD4+ T cells. TCRdb recomputed calls from the 5' RACE reads with MiXCR, one row per CDR3 protein. Among roughly 5,600 distinct CDR3 sequences listed, 36% were seen once. CDR1 is DFQATT and CDR2 is SNEGSKA in the germline V gene (reference sequence). V lost 1 base, J lost 3 bases, and 3 bases stayed unmatched. CDR3 length: 14 amino acids. The J gene is TRBJ1-2, the V gene TRBV20-1; 9 bases agree with TRBD1. This sequence originates from a female donor with breast cancer. The sample consisted of memory CD4+ T cells sorted from blood. Subset reported: memory CD4+ T cells, CD4+CD45RO+CD25-. The DNA of the CDR3 is TGCAGTGCTAGAGGGACAGGGGCTCACTATGGCTACACCTTC. Amino acids: CSARGTGAHYGYTF.